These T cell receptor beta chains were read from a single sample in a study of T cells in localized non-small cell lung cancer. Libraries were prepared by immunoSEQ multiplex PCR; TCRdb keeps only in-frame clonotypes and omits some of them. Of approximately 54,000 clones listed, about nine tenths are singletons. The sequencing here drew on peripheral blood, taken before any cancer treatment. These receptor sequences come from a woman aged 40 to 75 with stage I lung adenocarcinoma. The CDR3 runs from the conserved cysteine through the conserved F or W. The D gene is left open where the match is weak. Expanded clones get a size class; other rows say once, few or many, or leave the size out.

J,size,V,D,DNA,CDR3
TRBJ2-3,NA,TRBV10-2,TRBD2,TGCGCCAGCAGTGACCCCACCGGGGGGTACACAGATACGCAGTATTTT,CASSDPTGGYTDTQYF
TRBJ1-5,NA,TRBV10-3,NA,TGTGCCATCAGTGGAGCTAGCAATCAGCCCCAGCATTTT,CAISGASNQPQHF
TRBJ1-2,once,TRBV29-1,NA,TGCAGCGGCCAATTGCGGGGTGCAACTAACTATGGCTACACCTTC,CSGQLRGATNYGYTF
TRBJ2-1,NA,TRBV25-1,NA,TGTGCCAGCAGTGAATCCCCGCGAAATGAGCAGTTCTTC,CASSESPRNEQFF
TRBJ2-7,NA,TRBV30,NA,TGTGCCTGGAGCAGACCCGGCGAGCAGTACTTC,CAWSRPGEQYF
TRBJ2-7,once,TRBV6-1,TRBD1,TGTGCCAGCAGTGAAGGCGTAACAGGGGGTAACGAGCAGTACTTC,CASSEGVTGGNEQYF
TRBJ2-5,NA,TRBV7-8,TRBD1,TGTGCCAGCAGCACCCAACCGGGACAGGGGGCATGGGAGACCCAGTACTTC,CASSTQPGQGAWETQYF
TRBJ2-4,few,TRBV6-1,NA,TGTGCCAGCAAGACGGTAGACATTCAGTACTTC,CASKTVDIQYF
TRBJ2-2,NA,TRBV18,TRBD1,TGTGCCAGCTCACAGGGACAGGGAGGAACCGGGGAGCTGTTTTTT,CASSQGQGGTGELFF
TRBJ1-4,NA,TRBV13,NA,TGTGCCAGCAGCCAGTCGGGGGGCGCCATCTCAACTAATGAAAAACTGTTTTTT,CASSQSGGAISTNEKLFF
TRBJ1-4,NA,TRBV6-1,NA,TGTGCCAGCAGTGAAGCGGGGGGAGACGAAAAACTGTTTTTT,CASSEAGGDEKLFF
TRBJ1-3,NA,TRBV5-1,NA,TGCGCCAGCAGCTTGGAGGCTTGGGGAAACACCATATATTTT,CASSLEAWGNTIYF
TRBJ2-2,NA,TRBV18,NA,TGTGCCAGCTCATCTCAGGTCGACGGGGAGCTGTTTTTT,CASSSQVDGELFF
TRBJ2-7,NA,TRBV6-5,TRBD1,TGTGCCAGCAGTTACCCCAACAGGGGTTACGAGCAGTACTTC,CASSYPNRGYEQYF
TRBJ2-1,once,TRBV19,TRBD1,TGTGCCAGTAGTATTTCCTTGACAGGGCCGAGGGAGCAGTTCTTC,CASSISLTGPREQFF
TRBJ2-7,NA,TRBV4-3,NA,TGCGCCAGCAGCCCCGGCGGAGGAGGATACGAGCAGTACTTC,CASSPGGGGYEQYF
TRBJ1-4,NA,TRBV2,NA,TGTGCCAGCAGTGAAAGGCCAGGGTGGGGTGAAAAACTGTTTTTT,CASSERPGWGEKLFF
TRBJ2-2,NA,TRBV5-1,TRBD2,TGCGCCAGCAGCCCCCCTGGACGGGGGGGTTTTAACACCGGGGAGCTGTTTTTT,CASSPPGRGGFNTGELFF
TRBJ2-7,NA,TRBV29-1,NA,TGCAGCGTTGAAGACGACGGCCGGGGCTACGAGCAGTACTTC,CSVEDDGRGYEQYF
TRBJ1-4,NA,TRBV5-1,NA,TGCGCCAGCAGCTTGGAGCCGGGAGCAACTAATGAAAAACTGTTTTTT,CASSLEPGATNEKLFF
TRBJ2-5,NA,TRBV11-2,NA,TGTGCCAGCAGCTTAGGGTCGGGCCAAGGGTACTTC,CASSLGSGQGYF
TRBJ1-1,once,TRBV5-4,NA,TGTGCCAGCAGCTTGGACAGAAACACTGAAGCTTTCTTT,CASSLDRNTEAFF
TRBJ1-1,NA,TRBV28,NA,TGTGCCAGCAGTTTCCTGGGGCGGAACACTGAAGCTTTCTTT,CASSFLGRNTEAFF
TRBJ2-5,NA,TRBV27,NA,TGTGCCAGCAGTTTACCGGGACGGGAGCAGTACTTC,CASSLPGREQYF
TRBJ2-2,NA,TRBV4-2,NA,TGTGCCAGCAGCCAGCCGACCGGGGAGCTGTTTTTT,CASSQPTGELFF
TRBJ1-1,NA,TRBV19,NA,TGTGCCAGTAGTCAAAAGTACGGACAGCTGAACACTGAAGCTTTCTTT,CASSQKYGQLNTEAFF
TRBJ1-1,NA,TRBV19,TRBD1,TGTGCCAGTAGTATGAGGACAGGGGTGGGTGAAGCTTTCTTT,CASSMRTGVGEAFF